The 22 T cell receptor beta chains below were found in one sample sequenced in a study of blood T cell repertoires in COVID-19. The repertoire was sequenced with immunoSEQ multiplex PCR; TCRdb's copy has only in-frame clones and lacks some. The top ten clones hold approximately 15% of a sample with about 150,000 clones, about 77% of them seen once. Sequencing was done on a sample of peripheral blood. The receptors shown here come from a woman older than 75 with acute or convalescent COVID-19.

J is TRBJ1-4 and V is TRBV3-1 (or the pseudogene TRBV3-2), with D perhaps TRBD1 (6 bases). The CDR3 extends over 13 amino acids. The V gene lost 0 bases and the J gene lost 7 bases, with 6 bases spanning the gap. In germline, CDR1 is LGHDT, CDR2 YNNKEL (reference sequence). The CDR3 DNA is TGTGCCAGCAGCCAAGAAGGGGGTGAAAAACTGTTTTTT. Its translation is CASSQEGGEKLFF.

This clone was counted once. The genes are TRBV18 and TRBJ1-2; possibly TRBD1 for D (6 bases). There are 13 residues in the CDR3. Deletions cut 6 bases from V and 3 bases from J, with 11 bases between. Germline lookup yields CDR1 KGHSH and CDR2 LQKENI. The CDR3 loop reads CASSRGQYYGYTF. Here the CDR3 DNA reads TGTGCCAGCTCCCGAGGACAGTACTATGGCTACACCTTC.

The rearrangement joins TRBV28 to TRBJ2-7; the match to TRBD1 covers 8 bases. The CDR3 consists of 14 residues. Germline CDR1 is MDHEN and CDR2 is SYDVKM. V gave up 8 bases and J gave up 5 bases; unmatched junction bases: 11. The CDR3 sequence: CASFTLRGRDEQYF. Written as DNA, the CDR3 is TGTGCCAGCTTCACCCTCAGGGGGCGGGACGAGCAGTACTTC.

The chain uses TRBV27 and TRBJ2-1, with 9 bases that match TRBD2. The CDR3 is 18 amino acids. The junction had 17 bases not matched to a gene; V was cut back by 6 bases and J by 5 bases. CDR1 MNHEY and CDR2 SMNVEV come from the germline V gene (reference sequence). The CDR3 loop reads CASRRGAGGTNANNEQFF. The DNA of the CDR3 is TGTGCCAGCAGGAGAGGAGCGGGAGGTACCAATGCGAACAATGAGCAGTTCTTC.

In its sample, this clone was seen many times. V and J are TRBV27 and TRBJ1-2, with D perhaps TRBD1 (6 bases). This CDR3 contains 13 residues. Germline values: CDR1 MNHEY, CDR2 SMNVEV (reference sequence). Trimming left V 6 bases short and J 3 bases short, with 11 bases between. CDR3 residues: CASSQQGDYGYTF. In DNA form, the CDR3 reads TGTGCCAGCAGCCAACAGGGAGACTATGGCTACACCTTC.

The chain links TRBV7-9 to TRBJ2-2; 7 bases match TRBD2. The CDR3 totals 15 residues. Per the germline V gene, CDR1 is SEHNR and CDR2 is FQNEAQ (reference sequence). With 6 bases clipped from V and 4 bases from J, the junction kept 8 bases outside the gene matches. In nucleotides, the CDR3 is TGTGCCAGCAGGACCTCCCCGGGAGGCACCGGGGAGCTGTTTTTT. Amino acids: CASRTSPGGTGELFF.

Of note for this clone: The sample holds other DNA sequences that translate to the same CDR3. The chain couples TRBV12-3 or TRBV12-4 to TRBJ2-5; 7 bases fit TRBD1. This CDR3 has 13 amino acids. The trim removed 6 bases at V and 4 bases at J, leaving 5 bases unmatched. The DNA of the CDR3 is TGTGCCAGCAGGCGACAGGGTGGAGAGACCCAGTACTTC. This sequence encodes CASRRQGGETQYF.

The gene calls are TRBV19 and TRBJ1-5; TRBD1 matches at 9 bases. The CDR3 runs to 19 residues. The germline gives CDR1 LNHDA, CDR2 SQIVND (reference sequence). Germline trimming cut 2 bases from V and 2 bases from J; bases unmatched to any gene: 13. The DNA for the CDR3 is TGTGCCAGTAGTATACTTCCCGGGACAGGGCTGGGGGGCAATCAGCCCCAGCATTTT. This gives the protein CASSILPGTGLGGNQPQHF.

A remark on this clone: Germline and junction disagree at one end, which may indicate a read error. This chain connects TRBV2 to TRBJ2-7, with 7 bases identical to TRBD2. CDR1 and CDR2 (germline): SNHLY, FYNNEI. This CDR3 is built from 12 residues. CDR3 sequence (DNA): TGTGCCAGCAACCTTAAGGCGGGACTATTAAGCTTC. This codes for CASNLKAGLLSF.

The chain recombines TRBV29-1 with TRBJ2-1; 8 bases are a match to TRBD2. The CDR3 contains 15 residues. J lost 1 base, V lost 4 bases, and 6 bases had no gene match. Germline V gene sequence: CDR1 SQVTM, CDR2 ANQGSEA. CDR3 in DNA: TGCAGCGTTGTTCGGCCGGGAGGGTCCTACAATGAGCAGTTCTTC. Residues: CSVVRPGGSYNEQFF.

The chain couples TRBV7-8 to TRBJ1-3, with 10 bases fitting TRBD1. Germline V CDR1 and CDR2: SGHVS, FQNEAQ. V lost 5 bases, J lost 5 bases, and 6 bases stayed unmatched. This CDR3 is built from 15 residues. The CDR3 DNA reads TGTGCCAGCAGCCCCGGACAGGGGGGGAGAAACACCATATATTTT. Translated: CASSPGQGGRNTIYF.

The chain employs TRBV5-1 and TRBJ2-2, with 7 positions matching TRBD2. The CDR3 has 16 amino acids. Germline CDR1 and CDR2: SGHRS and YFSETQ. The V segment lost 0 bases and the J segment 0 bases; nucleotides outside the gene matches: 2. CDR3 sequence: CASSLEAGANTGELFF. DNA of the CDR3: TGCGCCAGCAGCTTGGAGGCGGGGGCGAACACCGGGGAGCTGTTTTTT.

The chain is built from TRBV29-1 and TRBJ1-1; 7 positions match TRBD1. CDR3 length equals 15 residues. CDR1 SQVTM and CDR2 ANQGSEA come from the germline V gene. The V and J ends lost 3 bases and 0 bases, in that order; junction bases with no gene match: 7. CDR3 sequence reads: CSVDGQVFMNTEAFF. CDR3 sequence (DNA): TGCAGCGTTGATGGACAGGTCTTTATGAACACTGAAGCTTTCTTT.

The chain recombines TRBV28 with TRBJ1-1, with a tentative D call TRBD1 (5 bases). CDR1 is MDHEN and CDR2 is SYDVKM in the germline V gene. The V gene lost 1 base and the J gene lost 11 bases, with 14 bases spanning the gap. The CDR3 length is 13 residues. CDR3 in DNA: TGTGCCAGCAGTTTATTGGTCAGGGCAATGGCTTTCTTT. Translation gives CASSLLVRAMAFF.

V and J are TRBV5-1 and TRBJ2-1; 11 nucleotides align to TRBD2. This CDR3 has 19 amino acids. The germline V gene encodes CDR1 SGHRS and CDR2 YFSETQ. V lost 0 bases and J lost 2; bases outside the gene matches: 10. The CDR3 here is CASSLALAGGRPAYNEQFF. DNA of the CDR3: TGCGCCAGCAGCTTGGCCCTAGCGGGGGGCCGCCCTGCCTACAATGAGCAGTTCTTC.

V usage is TRBV18 and J usage is TRBJ2-1, with a possible D match to TRBD2 (6 bases). Germline values: CDR1 KGHSH, CDR2 LQKENI. The CDR3 is made up of 15 amino acids. V lost 3 bases and J lost 8, with 17 bases in between. CDR3 sequence reads: CASSPYGSREDEQFF. The CDR3 DNA sequence: TGTGCCAGCTCACCTTATGGGAGTAGGGAGGATGAGCAGTTCTTC.

The V call is TRBV5-1, the J call TRBJ1-1; D call uncertain. CDR1 and CDR2 (germline): SGHRS, YFSETQ. This CDR3 comprises 13 residues. V lost 2 bases, J lost 7 bases, and 12 bases lay in between. This CDR3 is CASSLFAGYEAFF. The CDR3 coding sequence is TGCGCCAGCAGCTTATTCGCAGGTTATGAAGCTTTCTTT.

The chain joins TRBV6-2 or TRBV6-3 to TRBJ2-7, with 8 positions matching TRBD1. The germline gives CDR1 MNHEY, CDR2 SVGEGT. The CDR3 extends over 16 amino acids. With 4 bases clipped from V and 4 bases from J, the junction kept 12 bases outside the gene matches. As DNA, the CDR3 is TGTGCCAGCAGTTCTCTGATGGACAGGGTAGGGTACGAGCAGTACTTC. Its protein is CASSSLMDRVGYEQYF.

The chain links TRBV5-4 to TRBJ2-2, with D perhaps matching TRBD2 (6 bases). CDR1 and CDR2 from the germline V gene are SGHNT and YYREEE (reference sequence). The length of the CDR3 is 15 residues. Deletions cut 3 bases from V and 4 bases from J, with 13 bases between. The CDR3 region has the DNA TGTGCCAGCAGCTCGTTAGGGACTTCCACCGGGGAGCTGTTTTTT. This encodes CASSSLGTSTGELFF.

V and J are TRBV5-1 and TRBJ1-6; no reliable D call. Germline CDR1 SGHRS, CDR2 YFSETQ. Trimming left V 7 bases short and J 3 bases short, with 11 bases between. The CDR3 runs 14 residues. Here the CDR3 reads CASQPDNYNSPLHF. Written as DNA, the CDR3 is TGCGCCAGCCAACCCGACAACTATAATTCACCCCTCCACTTT.

The chain carries TRBV7-9 and TRBJ2-4; the D is unclear. Germline V gene sequence: CDR1 SEHNR, CDR2 FQNEAQ (reference sequence). The CDR3 length is 13 residues. V dropped 5 bases and J dropped 5 bases, with 10 bases sitting between them. CDR3 nucleotides: TGTGCCAGCAGCCCGGCGCTAGAAAACATTCAGTACTTC. Translated, it gives CASSPALENIQYF.

This clone was picked up one time. V is TRBV10-1 and J is TRBJ2-1; 11 nucleotides align to TRBD2. V gave up 6 bases and J gave up 7 bases; unmatched junction bases: 8. This CDR3 spans 15 amino acids. Per germline, CDR1 WNHNN and CDR2 SYGVQD (reference sequence). CDR3 nucleotides: TGCGCCAGCAGCGACTATAGCGGGGGGGCTAATGAGCAGTTCTTC. It translates to CASSDYSGGANEQFF.